This T cell receptor (beta chain) was documented in a study of graft-versus-host responses after intestinal transplantation. The CDR3 totals 14 residues. Produced via immunoSEQ multiplex PCR; TCRdb's table is partial and in-frame only. The sample carries 21,000 or so clones, 89% recorded once. The chain couples TRBV21-1 to TRBJ1-5; the table's D call of TRBD1 was not tested on the DNA. TRBV21-1 is annotated as a pseudogene. The sample consisted of PBMCs, taken about 62 days after intestinal transplantation. This receptor was identified in a human patient who received an intestinal transplant, so some T cells may come from the graft donor. This CDR3 reads CASVGQGDNQPQHF. CDR3 in DNA: TGTGCCAGCGTAGGCCAGGGGGATAATCAGCCCCAGCATTTT.